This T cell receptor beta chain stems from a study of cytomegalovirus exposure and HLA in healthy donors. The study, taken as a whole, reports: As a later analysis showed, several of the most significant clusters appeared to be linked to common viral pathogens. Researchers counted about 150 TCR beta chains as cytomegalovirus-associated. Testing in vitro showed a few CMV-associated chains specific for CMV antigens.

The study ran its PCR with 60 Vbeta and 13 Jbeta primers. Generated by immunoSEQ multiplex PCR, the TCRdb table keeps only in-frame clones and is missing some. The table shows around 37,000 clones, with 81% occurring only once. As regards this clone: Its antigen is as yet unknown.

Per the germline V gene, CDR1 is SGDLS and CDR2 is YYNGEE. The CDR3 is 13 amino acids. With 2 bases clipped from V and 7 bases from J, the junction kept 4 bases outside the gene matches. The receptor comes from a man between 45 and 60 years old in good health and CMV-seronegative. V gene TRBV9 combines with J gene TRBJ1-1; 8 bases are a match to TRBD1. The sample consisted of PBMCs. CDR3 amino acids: CASSVRQGSEAFF. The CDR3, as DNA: TGTGCCAGCAGCGTTCGACAGGGGAGTGAAGCTTTCTTT.